The following is a T cell receptor (beta chain) sequence with its context. No antigen is known for it. This sample was taken from a study of OX40 agonist ivuxolimab in advanced cancers. Study as a whole: Patients achieving partial responses numbered three: one hepatocellular carcinoma case and two cutaneous melanoma cases. General study results and limits: Clonal expansion in partial responders at 0.1-3.0 mg/kg ranked among the lowest. On average, CD8+ T cells had more expanded clones than CD4+. Both CD4+ and CD8+ T cell populations in blood had undergone clonal expansion by week 6 at 0.1 to 3.0 mg/kg.

Clones were read by immunoSEQ multiplex PCR, and TCRdb kept only the in-frame ones, dropping some. This sample has 75,000 to 100,000 clones, with roughly 89% found just once. CDR3 size: 13 residues. V was pared by 3 bases and J by 10 bases, with 13 bases between. CDR1 and CDR2 (germline): SGHVS, FNYEAQ. The clonotype was recovered from an adult with an advanced solid tumor such as melanoma, head and neck, liver or kidney cancer. This chain uses TRBV7-6 with TRBJ2-1, with D possibly being TRBD1 (5 bases). The starting material was CD4+ or CD8+ T cells sorted from blood, obtained in a trial of the OX40 agonist ivuxolimab. CDR3 coding DNA: TGTGCCAGCAGCTTTCAGGGTTGGGGCGAGCAGTTCTTC. Translating gives CASSFQGWGEQFF.